The entry that follows covers one T cell receptor (beta chain) sequence. The sample comes from a study of technical replicates of blood from a handful of donors. The germline gives CDR1 SGHRS, CDR2 YFSETQ. This CDR3 is 14 amino acids long. After removal of 3 bases from V and 3 bases from J, the junction contained 5 bases not matched to a gene. Profiled with immunoSEQ multiplex PCR; TCRdb holds only in-frame clones, not every one. The sample lists approximately 75,000 clones, around 97% occurring once. Sequences were obtained from T cells isolated from PBMCs. This chain connects TRBV5-1 to TRBJ2-7; TRBD1 agrees at 8 bases. The source of this sequence is a human donor in good health. The CDR3 DNA sequence: TGCGCCAGCAGCTCGGACAGGGAAATCTACGAGCAGTACTTC. Amino acid sequence: CASSSDREIYEQYF.